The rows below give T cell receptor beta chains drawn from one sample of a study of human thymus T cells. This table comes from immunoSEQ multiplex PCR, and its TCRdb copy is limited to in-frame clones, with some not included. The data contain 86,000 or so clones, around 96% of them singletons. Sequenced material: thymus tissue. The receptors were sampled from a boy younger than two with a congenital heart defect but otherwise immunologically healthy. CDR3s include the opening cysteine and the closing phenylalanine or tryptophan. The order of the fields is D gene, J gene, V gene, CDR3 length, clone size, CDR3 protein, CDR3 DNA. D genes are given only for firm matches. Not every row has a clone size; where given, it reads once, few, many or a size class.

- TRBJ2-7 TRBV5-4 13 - CASSSDREGGQYF TGTGCCAGCAGCTCTGACAGGGAGGGCGGGCAGTACTTC
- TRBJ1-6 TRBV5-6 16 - CASSLEEGEGNSPLHF TGTGCCAGCAGCTTGGAGGAAGGGGAAGGGAATTCACCCCTCCACTTT
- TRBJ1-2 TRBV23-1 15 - CAPAKIGGIGYGYTF TGCGCCCCGGCAAAAATTGGGGGAATTGGTTATGGCTACACCTTC
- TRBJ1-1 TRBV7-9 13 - CASSSVPGWEAFF TGTGCCAGCAGCTCAGTCCCCGGGTGGGAAGCTTTCTTT
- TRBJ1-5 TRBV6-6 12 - CASRESNQPQHF TGTGCCAGCAGAGAGTCCAATCAGCCCCAGCATTTT
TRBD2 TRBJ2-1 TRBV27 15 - CASRYSGSSYNEQFF TGTGCCAGCAGGTATAGCGGGAGCTCCTACAATGAGCAGTTCTTC
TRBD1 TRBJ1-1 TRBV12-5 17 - CASGCSERDREDTEAFF TGTGCTAGTGGTTGTTCCGAGCGCGACAGGGAGGACACTGAAGCTTTCTTT
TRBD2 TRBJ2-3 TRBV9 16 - CASSPRAGVGTDTQYF TGTGCCAGCAGCCCCAGAGCGGGAGTAGGTACAGATACGCAGTATTTT
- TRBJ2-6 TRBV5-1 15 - CASSLTASGANVLTF TGCGCCAGCAGCTTGACAGCCTCTGGGGCCAACGTCCTGACTTTC
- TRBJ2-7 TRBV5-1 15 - CASSEAGTRIYEQYF TGCGCCAGCAGCGAAGCCGGGACGCGGATCTACGAGCAGTACTTC
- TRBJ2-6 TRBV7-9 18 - CASNPNEGRPVRANVLTF TGTGCCAGCAATCCAAATGAGGGACGGCCGGTGCGGGCCAACGTCCTGACTTTC
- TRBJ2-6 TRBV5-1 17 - CASSPWGDLSGANVLTF TGCGCCAGCAGCCCCTGGGGGGACCTCTCTGGGGCCAACGTCCTGACTTTC
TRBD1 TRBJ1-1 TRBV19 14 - CASSPRTGNTEAFF TGTGCCAGTAGTCCGCGGACAGGCAACACTGAAGCTTTCTTT
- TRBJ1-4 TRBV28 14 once CASTIGGPNEKLFF TGTGCCAGCACCATAGGGGGACCTAATGAAAAACTGTTTTTT
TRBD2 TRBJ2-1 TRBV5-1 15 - CASSLASGGAREQFF TGCGCCAGCAGCTTGGCGAGCGGGGGGGCCCGTGAGCAGTTCTTC
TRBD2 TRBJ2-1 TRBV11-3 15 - CASSSVEAGGNEQFF TGTGCCAGCAGCTCAGTAGAAGCGGGGGGCAATGAGCAGTTCTTC
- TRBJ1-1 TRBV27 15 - CASSEIGGMNTEAFF TGTGCCAGCAGTGAAATTGGGGGGATGAACACTGAAGCTTTCTTT
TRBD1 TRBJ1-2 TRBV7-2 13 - CASSQDRFNGYTF TGTGCCAGCAGCCAGGACAGGTTTAATGGCTACACCTTC
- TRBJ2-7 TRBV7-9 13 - CASSARGSYEQYF TGTGCCAGCAGCGCGCGAGGGTCCTACGAGCAGTACTTC
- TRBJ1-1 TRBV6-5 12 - CASSVLRTEAFF TGTGCCAGCTCGGTATTGCGGACTGAAGCTTTCTTT
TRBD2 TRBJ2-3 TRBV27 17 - CASSPFVAGEEVDTQYF TGTGCCAGCAGTCCATTCGTAGCGGGAGAAGAGGTGGATACGCAGTATTTT
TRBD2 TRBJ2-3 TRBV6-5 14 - CASSSGTSGDTQYF TGTGCCAGCAGCTCCGGGACTAGCGGAGATACGCAGTATTTT
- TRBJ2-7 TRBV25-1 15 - CASSEGDRTTYEQYF TGTGCCAGCAGTGAGGGAGACAGAACCACCTACGAGCAGTACTTC
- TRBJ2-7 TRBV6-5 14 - CASSYGGLGYEQYF TGTGCCAGCAGTTACGGGGGGCTAGGGTACGAGCAGTACTTC
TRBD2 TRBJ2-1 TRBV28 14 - CASRAGSSYNEQFF TGTGCCAGCAGAGCGGGGAGCTCCTACAATGAGCAGTTCTTC
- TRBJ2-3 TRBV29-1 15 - CSVDAGHGTTDTQYF TGCAGCGTTGATGCAGGACATGGGACTACAGATACGCAGTATTTT
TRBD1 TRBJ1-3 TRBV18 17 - CASSPDGRGRSGNTIYF TGTGCCAGCTCACCAGACGGCAGGGGGAGGAGTGGAAACACCATATATTTT
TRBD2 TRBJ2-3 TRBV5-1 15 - CASSSSGGSVYTQYF TGCGCCAGCAGCTCTAGCGGGGGAAGTGTATATACGCAGTATTTT
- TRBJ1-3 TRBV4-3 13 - CASSHVPGNTIYF TGCGCCAGCAGCCACGTTCCTGGAAACACCATATATTTT
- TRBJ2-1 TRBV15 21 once CATSTDLNRDLVTRPNNEQFF TGTGCCACCAGCACAGACCTCAACCGGGACTTAGTAACCCGGCCAAACAATGAGCAGTTCTTC
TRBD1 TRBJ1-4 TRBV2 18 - CASSVGRQGSSPNEKLFF TGTGCCAGCAGTGTGGGGAGACAGGGGTCTTCCCCCAATGAAAAACTGTTTTTT
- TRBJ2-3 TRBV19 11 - CASNLGGTQYF TGTGCCAGTAACTTGGGCGGTACGCAGTATTTT
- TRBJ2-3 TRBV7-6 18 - CASSPTVEARGFGEAQYF TGTGCCAGCAGCCCGACGGTGGAGGCCCGCGGATTCGGGGAGGCGCAGTATTTT
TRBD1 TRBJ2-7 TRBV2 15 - CASSVGQVQTYEQYF TGTGCCAGCAGCGTGGGACAGGTCCAAACCTACGAGCAGTACTTC
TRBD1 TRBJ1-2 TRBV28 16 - CASSLPGTGGIRGYTF TGTGCCAGCAGTTTACCCGGGACAGGGGGCATTCGCGGCTACACCTTC
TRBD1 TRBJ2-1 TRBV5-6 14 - CASSGTGPYNEQFF TGTGCCAGCAGCGGGACAGGCCCCTACAATGAGCAGTTCTTC
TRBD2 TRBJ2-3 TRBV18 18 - CASRNWRGAPSSTDTQYF TGTGCCAGCCGGAACTGGCGGGGGGCCCCTTCTAGCACAGATACGCAGTATTTT
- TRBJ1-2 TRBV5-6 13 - CASSLGRGPGYTF TGTGCCAGCAGCTTGGGGCGAGGTCCTGGCTACACCTTC
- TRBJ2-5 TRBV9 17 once CASSVALNPQGRETQYF TGTGCCAGCAGCGTGGCTCTTAACCCGCAGGGGAGGGAGACCCAGTACTTC
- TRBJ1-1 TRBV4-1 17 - CASSHGRQVGKNTEAFF TGCGCCAGCAGCCACGGTAGACAGGTCGGGAAGAACACTGAAGCTTTCTTT
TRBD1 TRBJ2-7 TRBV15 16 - CATSRGRGTGMSEQYF TGTGCCACCAGCAGAGGTAGAGGGACAGGGATGTCCGAGCAGTACTTC
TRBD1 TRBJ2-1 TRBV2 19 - CASSEAPQPGQGSDNEQFF TGTGCCAGCAGTGAAGCGCCCCAGCCGGGACAGGGGTCCGACAATGAGCAGTTCTTC
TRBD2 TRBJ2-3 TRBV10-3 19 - CAISETGTSGRRGTDTQYF TGTGCCATCAGTGAGACCGGGACTAGCGGGAGGAGAGGCACAGATACGCAGTATTTT
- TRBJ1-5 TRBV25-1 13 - CASSEGGGQPQHF TGTGCCAGCAGTGAGGGGGGGGGCCAGCCCCAGCATTTT
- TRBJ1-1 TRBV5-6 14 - CASTPVRGGVEAFF TGTGCCAGCACCCCGGTCAGGGGCGGGGTTGAAGCTTTCTTT
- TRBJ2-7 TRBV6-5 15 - CASSPQRHSYDKQYF TGTGCCAGCAGCCCCCAAAGACATAGCTACGATAAGCAGTACTTC
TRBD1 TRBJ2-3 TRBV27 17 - CASSLPGGTGGPDTQYF TGTGCCAGCAGTCTACCCGGCGGGACAGGGGGACCAGATACGCAGTATTTT
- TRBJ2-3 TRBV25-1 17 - CASSRSGAVLSTDTQYF TGTGCCAGCAGTAGGAGCGGAGCGGTGCTTAGCACAGATACGCAGTATTTT